This TCR beta chain was identified in a study of cytomegalovirus exposure and HLA in healthy donors. Primers for the PCR totalled 60 Vbeta and 13 Jbeta. Method: immunoSEQ multiplex PCR; TCRdb's copy keeps in-frame clones and lacks some. The sample holds approximately 140,000 clones, approximately 70% seen once. The material sequenced was PBMCs. The TCR sequence derives from a woman aged 18-30 years in good health and CMV-seronegative.

The DNA for the CDR3 is TGTGCCAGCAGTGACAACAGGGGTGAAGCTTTCTTT. Protein sequence: CASSDNRGEAFF. The genes are TRBV6-4 and TRBJ1-1; 7 positions agree with TRBD1. The CDR3 covers 12 residues. Germline V lookup: CDR1 MRHNA, CDR2 SNTAGT. Trimming removed 2 bases from V and 7 bases from J; junction bases left unmatched: 1.